One and the same sample provided the 8 T cell receptor beta chains below, sequenced in a study of post-analysis software for immune sequencing data. Sequencing libraries made from TCR beta cDNA carried unique molecular identifiers. TCRdb re-called the PCR reads through MiXCR, storing one row per CDR3 protein. Altogether approximately 150,000 distinct CDR3 sequences are present, 30% being singletons, with the ten largest covering about 1.6%. These receptors' targets are unknown. Regarding the study as a whole: Patients showed TRBV5-6, TRBV5-1 and TRBV20-1 among five TRBV segments more frequent than in controls.

Sequenced material: blood. The origin of the receptors is a girl aged 5-17 years with multiple sclerosis.

Of note for this clonotype: A much larger clone lies a single base off, so this may be a read error. The rearrangement uses TRBV12-3 or TRBV12-4 and TRBJ2-5; D gene uncertain. This CDR3 is built from 13 residues. Here the CDR3 DNA reads TGTGCCAGCAGGTTAGTGATTGGAGAGACCCAGTACTTC. Translating gives CASRLVIGETQYF.

The chain employs TRBV9 and TRBJ2-7, with a tentative D call TRBD1 (6 bases). The length of the CDR3 is 16 residues. Trimming removed 0 bases at V and 3 bases at J, with 16 bases between. Germline-derived CDR1 and CDR2 are SGDLS and YYNGEE. The CDR3 loop reads CASSVGERAGDYEQYF. The CDR3 nucleotides read TGTGCCAGCAGCGTAGGTGAGAGGGCAGGGGACTACGAGCAGTACTTC.

This clonotype was seen many times. V and J are TRBV11-1 and TRBJ2-7, with D perhaps TRBD1 or TRBD2 (5 bases each). Trimming stripped 0 bases from V and 2 bases from J, with 8 bases between. Per germline, CDR1 SGHAT and CDR2 FQDESV (reference sequence). CDR3 length equals 14 residues. The DNA of the CDR3 is TGTGCCAGCAGCTTAGCGGGACCAGCCTACGAGCAGTACTTC. It codes for CASSLAGPAYEQYF.

Only one count was recorded for this clonotype. CDR3 protein: CASSQGVSGETQYF. The CDR3 coding sequence is TGTGCCAGCAGCCAGGGGGTTTCGGGTGAGACCCAGTACTTC. This chain joins TRBV4-2 and TRBJ2-5; D may be TRBD1 or TRBD2 (5 bases each). This CDR3 is built from 14 residues. The V end lost 3 bases, the J end lost 5 bases, and 13 bases lay between the germline ends. CDR1 and CDR2 from the germline V gene are LGHNA and YNFKEQ.

This clonotype was found many times. This sequence joins TRBV28 and TRBJ2-5; TRBD2 matches at 14 bases. V lost 7 bases, J lost 5 bases, and 15 bases stayed unmatched. From germline, CDR1 is MDHEN and CDR2 SYDVKM. This CDR3 contains 18 residues. Written as DNA, the CDR3 is TGTGCCAGCATACCGGGACTAGCGGGAGATCGGTCTCTCGAGACCCAGTACTTC. It specifies CASIPGLAGDRSLETQYF.

At least ten counts were recorded for this clonotype. This chain connects TRBV24-1 to TRBJ2-3; 13 bases agree with TRBD2. Per the germline V gene, CDR1 is KGHDR and CDR2 is SFDVKD. The ends lost 7 bases at V and 1 base at J; junction bases unmatched: 1. This CDR3 contains 15 residues. CDR3 sequence: CATSGLAGGTDTQYF. The CDR3 DNA follows: TGTGCCACCAGCGGACTAGCGGGGGGCACAGATACGCAGTATTTT.

This clonotype was seen many times. The V call is TRBV6-1, the J call TRBJ2-1, with D possibly matching TRBD2 (6 bases). CDR1 is MNHNS, CDR2 SASEGT, per germline. There are 16 residues in the CDR3. Trimming removed 3 bases from V and 6 bases from J, with 18 bases in between. The CDR3 DNA reads TGTGCCAGCAGTGAGTATGGGACTGGAGACGGCAATGAGCAGTTCTTC. This translates into CASSEYGTGDGNEQFF.

This clonotype has at least ten counts. This chain links TRBV24-1 with TRBJ1-2; D might be TRBD1 (6 bases). Germline CDR1 is KGHDR and CDR2 is SFDVKD. The V end lost 3 bases, the J end lost 8 bases, and 21 bases lay between the germline ends. The CDR3 runs 16 residues. The CDR3 loop is CATSDGQSPSSWGYTF. CDR3 in DNA: TGTGCCACCAGTGATGGACAGAGCCCCTCTAGTTGGGGCTACACCTTC.